The rows below give T cell receptor beta chains drawn from one sample of a study of blood T cell repertoires in COVID-19. Here immunoSEQ multiplex PCR was the method, and the copy in TCRdb shows in-frame clones only, minus some. The table has roughly 48,000 clones, about four fifths seen once. The sequenced sample consisted of peripheral blood. The receptor source for this set is a man aged 35 to 55 with acute or convalescent COVID-19. Each CDR3 is given with its conserved first and last residue. The D gene is left open where the match is weak. Where a row states a size, it is once, few, many or the class of an expanded clone; other rows omit it.

clone_size	v_call	j_call	d_call	cdr3_nt	cdr3_aa
NA	TRBV19	TRBJ2-2	TRBD2	TGTGCCAGTAGTGCGAGCGGGGGCACCGGGGAGCTGTTTTTT	CASSASGGTGELFF
NA	TRBV5-1	TRBJ1-1	NA	TGCGCCAGCAGCTTGGTTGGCACCTCCAACACTGAAGCTTTCTTT	CASSLVGTSNTEAFF
NA	TRBV6-5	TRBJ2-5	TRBD2	TGTGCCAGCAGTTTCTTAGCGGGCCAAGAGACCCAGTACTTC	CASSFLAGQETQYF
NA	TRBV10-2	TRBJ2-7	NA	TGCGCCAGCAGTGCACAATACGAGCAGTACTTC	CASSAQYEQYF
NA	TRBV27	TRBJ1-6	NA	TGTGCCAGCAGTTTCGCACAGTCCAATTCACCCCTCCACTTT	CASSFAQSNSPLHF
once	TRBV5-4	TRBJ2-5	NA	TGTGCCAGCAGCCGGTCAGGGGCAGGGATTTTAGGAGAGACCCAGTACTTC	CASSRSGAGILGETQYF
NA	TRBV30	TRBJ1-4	NA	TGTGCCTGGAGTGTTCCCCAGGACAGTGGGGAAAAACTGTTTTTT	CAWSVPQDSGEKLFF
NA	TRBV27	TRBJ2-2	NA	TGTGCCAGCAGCAGGTTTACCGGGGAGCTGTTTTTT	CASSRFTGELFF
once	TRBV7-9	TRBJ1-2	NA	TGTGCCAGCAGCCCGCCGACAGAGATCTATGGCTACACCTTC	CASSPPTEIYGYTF
NA	TRBV24-1	TRBJ1-2	TRBD1	TGTGCCACCAGTGATTCGGGACAGGGACACTATGGCTACACCTTC	CATSDSGQGHYGYTF
NA	TRBV15	TRBJ1-3	NA	TGTGCCACCAGCAGAGAACTATCTAGATCTGGAAACACCATATATTTT	CATSRELSRSGNTIYF
once	TRBV7-7	TRBJ2-1	TRBD2	TGTGCCAGCAGCCCCGGGCCCGGACTAGCGGCCTACAATGAGCAGTTCTTC	CASSPGPGLAAYNEQFF
NA	TRBV9	TRBJ2-5	NA	TGTGCCAGCAGCGCGCAGGGTCGGGAGACCCAGTACTTC	CASSAQGRETQYF
NA	TRBV30	TRBJ1-1	NA	TGTGCCTGGAGTGGCCAGGGAGGCACTGAAGCTTTCTTT	CAWSGQGGTEAFF